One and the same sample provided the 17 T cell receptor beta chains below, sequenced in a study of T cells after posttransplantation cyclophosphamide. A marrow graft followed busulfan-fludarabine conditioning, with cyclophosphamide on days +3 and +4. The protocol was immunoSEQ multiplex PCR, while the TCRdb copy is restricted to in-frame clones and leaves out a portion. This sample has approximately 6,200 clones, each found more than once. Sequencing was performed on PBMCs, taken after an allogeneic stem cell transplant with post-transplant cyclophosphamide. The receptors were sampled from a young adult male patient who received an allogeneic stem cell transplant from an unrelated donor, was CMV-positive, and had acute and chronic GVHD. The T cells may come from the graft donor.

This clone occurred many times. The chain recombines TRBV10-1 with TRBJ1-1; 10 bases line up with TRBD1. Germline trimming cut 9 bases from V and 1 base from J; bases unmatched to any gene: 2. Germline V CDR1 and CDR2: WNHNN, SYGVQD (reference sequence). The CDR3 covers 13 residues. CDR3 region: CARGQGQNTEAFF. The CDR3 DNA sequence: TGCGCCAGGGGACAGGGGCAGAACACTGAAGCTTTCTTT.

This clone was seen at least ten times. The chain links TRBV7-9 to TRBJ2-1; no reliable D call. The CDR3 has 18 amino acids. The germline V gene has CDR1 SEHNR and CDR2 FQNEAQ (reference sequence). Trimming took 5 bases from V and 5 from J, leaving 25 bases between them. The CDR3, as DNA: TGTGCCAGCAGCCCCTTGTTTGGTTCGACACTCCAAGACAATGAGCAGTTCTTC. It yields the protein CASSPLFGSTLQDNEQFF.

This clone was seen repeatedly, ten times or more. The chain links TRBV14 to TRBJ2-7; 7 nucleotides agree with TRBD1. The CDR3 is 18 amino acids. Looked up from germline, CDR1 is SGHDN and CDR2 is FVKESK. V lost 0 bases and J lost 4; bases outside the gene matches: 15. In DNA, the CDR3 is TGTGCCAGCAGCCAAGATCCCCGGGACAGCCGTACCCAGTACGAGCAGTACTTC. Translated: CASSQDPRDSRTQYEQYF.

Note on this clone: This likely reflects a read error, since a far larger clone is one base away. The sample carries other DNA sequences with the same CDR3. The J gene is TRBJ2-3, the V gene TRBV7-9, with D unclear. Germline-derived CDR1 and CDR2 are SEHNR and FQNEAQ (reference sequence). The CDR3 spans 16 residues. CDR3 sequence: CASSPHERPSTDTQYF. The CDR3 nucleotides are TGTGCAAGCAGCCCCCATGAGCGCCCGAGCACAGATACGCAGTATTTT.

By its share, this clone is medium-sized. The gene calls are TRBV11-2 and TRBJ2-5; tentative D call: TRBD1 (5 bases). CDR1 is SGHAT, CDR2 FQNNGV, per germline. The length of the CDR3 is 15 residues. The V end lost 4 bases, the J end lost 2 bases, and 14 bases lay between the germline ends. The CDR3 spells CASSSGQLKQETQYF. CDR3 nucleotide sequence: TGTGCCAGCAGCTCTGGACAACTGAAACAAGAGACCCAGTACTTC. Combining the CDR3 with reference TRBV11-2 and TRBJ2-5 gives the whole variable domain EAGVAQSPRYKIIEKRQSVAFWCNPISGHATLYWYQQILGQGPKLLIQFQNNGVVDDSQLPKDRFSAERLKGVDSTLKIQPAKLEDSAVYLCASSSGQLKQETQYFGPGTRLLVL.

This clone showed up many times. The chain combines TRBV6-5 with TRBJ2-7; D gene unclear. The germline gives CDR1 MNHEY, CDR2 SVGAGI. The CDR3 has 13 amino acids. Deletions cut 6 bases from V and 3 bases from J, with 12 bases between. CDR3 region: CASRSPQDYEQYF. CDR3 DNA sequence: TGTGCCAGCAGAAGCCCCCAGGACTACGAGCAGTACTTC.

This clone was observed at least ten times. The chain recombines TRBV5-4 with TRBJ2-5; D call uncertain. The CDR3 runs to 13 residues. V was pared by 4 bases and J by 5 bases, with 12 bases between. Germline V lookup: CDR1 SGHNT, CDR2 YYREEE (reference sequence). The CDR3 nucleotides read TGTGCCAGCAGCCGTGTTGAGGCGGAGACCCAGTACTTC. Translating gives CASSRVEAETQYF.

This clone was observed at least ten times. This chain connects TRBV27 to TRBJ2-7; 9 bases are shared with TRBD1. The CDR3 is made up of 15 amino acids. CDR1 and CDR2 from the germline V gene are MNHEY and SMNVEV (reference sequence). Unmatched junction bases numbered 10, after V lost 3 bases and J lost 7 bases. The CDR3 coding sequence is TGTGCCAGCAGTTTCGTGGGGACAGGGTTTGAGGAGCAGTACTTC. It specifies CASSFVGTGFEEQYF.

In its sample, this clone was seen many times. CDR3 in amino acids: CASSTRDFGDTDTQYF. CDR3 coding DNA: TGTGCCAGTAGTACGAGGGACTTCGGCGACACAGATACGCAGTATTTT. This chain links TRBV19 with TRBJ2-3; a possible D gene is TRBD2 (6 bases). Between the trimmed V and J ends, which lost 4 bases and 2 bases, there was a span of 16 bases. Germline loops: CDR1 LNHDA, CDR2 SQIVND (reference sequence). CDR3 size: 16 residues.

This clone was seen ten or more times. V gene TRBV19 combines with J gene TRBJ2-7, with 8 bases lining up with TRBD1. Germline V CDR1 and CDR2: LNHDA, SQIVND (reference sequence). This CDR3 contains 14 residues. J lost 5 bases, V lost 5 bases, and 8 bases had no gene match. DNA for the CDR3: TGTGCCAGTAGTTCAGGACAGGGCGTCAACGAGCAGTACTTC. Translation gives CASSSGQGVNEQYF.

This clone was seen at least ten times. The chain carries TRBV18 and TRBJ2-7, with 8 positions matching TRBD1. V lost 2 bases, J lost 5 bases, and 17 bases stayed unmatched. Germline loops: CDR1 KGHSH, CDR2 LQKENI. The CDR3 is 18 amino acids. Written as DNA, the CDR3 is TGTGCCAGCTCACCAAGACTTCCGCGGGCAGGGGGCCACGACGAGCAGTACTTC. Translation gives CASSPRLPRAGGHDEQYF.

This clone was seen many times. In nucleotides, the CDR3 is TGTGCCAGCAGCGTATCAATAGCGGTTGCCGGGGAGCTGTTTTTT. Translation: CASSVSIAVAGELFF. The genes are TRBV9 and TRBJ2-2, with D tentatively TRBD2 (6 bases). Trimming removed 1 base at V and 6 bases at J, with 13 bases between. The CDR3 spans 15 residues. Looked up from germline, CDR1 is SGDLS and CDR2 is YYNGEE.

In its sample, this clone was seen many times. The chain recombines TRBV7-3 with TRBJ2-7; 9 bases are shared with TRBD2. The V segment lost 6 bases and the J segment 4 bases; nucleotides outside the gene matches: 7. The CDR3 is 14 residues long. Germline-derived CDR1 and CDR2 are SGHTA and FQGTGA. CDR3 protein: CASSLRREGYEQYF. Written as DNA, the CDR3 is TGTGCCAGCAGTTTGCGGCGGGAGGGGTACGAGCAGTACTTC.

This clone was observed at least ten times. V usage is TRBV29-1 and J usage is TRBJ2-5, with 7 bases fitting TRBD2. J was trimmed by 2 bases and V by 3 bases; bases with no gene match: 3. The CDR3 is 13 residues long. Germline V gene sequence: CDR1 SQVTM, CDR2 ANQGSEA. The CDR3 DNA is TGCAGCGTTGAGACTAGCACACAAGAGACCCAGTACTTC. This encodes CSVETSTQETQYF.

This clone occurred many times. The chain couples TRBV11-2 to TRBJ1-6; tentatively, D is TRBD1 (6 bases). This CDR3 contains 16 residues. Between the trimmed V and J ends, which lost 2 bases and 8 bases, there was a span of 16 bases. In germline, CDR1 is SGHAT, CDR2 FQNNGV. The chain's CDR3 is CASSLRGAESDSPLHF. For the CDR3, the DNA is TGTGCCAGCAGCTTACGGGGGGCGGAATCGGATTCACCCCTCCACTTT. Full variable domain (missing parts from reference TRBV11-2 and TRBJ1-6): EAGVAQSPRYKIIEKRQSVAFWCNPISGHATLYWYQQILGQGPKLLIQFQNNGVVDDSQLPKDRFSAERLKGVDSTLKIQPAKLEDSAVYLCASSLRGAESDSPLHFGNGTRLTVT.

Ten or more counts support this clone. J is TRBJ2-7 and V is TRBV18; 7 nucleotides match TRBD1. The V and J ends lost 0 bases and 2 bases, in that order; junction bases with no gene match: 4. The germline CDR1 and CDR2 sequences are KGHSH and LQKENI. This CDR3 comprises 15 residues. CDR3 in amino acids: CASSPPGDRAYEQYF. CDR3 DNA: TGTGCCAGCTCACCACCGGGAGACAGGGCCTACGAGCAGTACTTC.

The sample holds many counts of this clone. CDR3 nucleotides: TGTGCCAGCACCCTAACCGAACGCGAGCAGTACTTC. This encodes CASTLTEREQYF. The genes are TRBV7-9 and TRBJ2-7; D is unresolved. This CDR3 region has 12 residues. CDR1 is SEHNR, CDR2 FQNEAQ, per germline (reference sequence). The germline V and J ends were trimmed by 7 bases and 6 bases, with 13 bases remaining between them. The full variable domain, in which reference TRBV7-9 and TRBJ2-7 provide the parts outside the CDR3, is DTGVSQNPRHKITKRGQNVTFRCDPISEHNRLYWYRQTLGQGPEFLTYFQNEAQLEKSRLLSDRFSAERPKGSFSTLEIQRTEQGDSAMYLCASTLTEREQYFGPGTRLTVT.